The 32 T cell receptor beta chains listed next were all sequenced from one sample in a study of T cell responses to AZD1222 COVID-19 vaccine. Libraries were prepared by immunoSEQ multiplex PCR; TCRdb keeps only in-frame clonotypes and omits some of them. This sample has about 140,000 clones; about 86% occur once, and the top ten carry approximately 3.4%. This specimen was peripheral blood, taken on day 0 of AZD1222 vaccination. Source of these receptors: an adult in good health.

The V gene is TRBV19, the J gene TRBJ2-1; TRBD2 aligns across 9 bases. This CDR3 spans 14 amino acids. Germline V CDR1 and CDR2: LNHDA, SQIVND (reference sequence). J gave up 8 bases and V 5 bases, and 7 bases lay outside the gene matches. In nucleotides, the CDR3 is TGTGCCAGTAGTCCATCGACTAGCGGCCATGAGCAGTTCTTC. It is translated as CASSPSTSGHEQFF.

The chain couples TRBV19 to TRBJ2-2; no reliable D call. This CDR3 comprises 14 residues. The germline V and J ends were trimmed by 5 bases and 1 base, with 8 bases remaining between them. Germline assignment: CDR1 LNHDA and CDR2 SQIVND (reference sequence). CDR3: CASSLALNTGELFF. CDR3 sequence (DNA): TGTGCCAGTAGTTTGGCATTGAACACCGGGGAGCTGTTTTTT.

The V gene is TRBV27, the J gene TRBJ1-2; D unresolved. Germline V CDR1 and CDR2: MNHEY, SMNVEV (reference sequence). This CDR3 comprises 12 residues. Trimming took off 6 bases at V and 8 bases at J, with 13 bases between the two ends. The CDR3, as DNA: TGTGCCAGCAGCGGAGTCTTCGGGGGCTACACCTTC. Encoded protein: CASSGVFGGYTF.

The V and J genes are TRBV29-1 and TRBJ2-5; D not resolved. CDR1 and CDR2 (germline): SQVTM, ANQGSEA. The V end was cut by 0 bases, the J end by 4 bases, with 3 bases between. The CDR3 totals 11 residues. The CDR3 sequence is CSVEEGETQYF. CDR3 in DNA: TGCAGCGTTGAAGAAGGAGAGACCCAGTACTTC.

This rearrangement joins TRBV6-5 to TRBJ2-3, with 8 bases that match TRBD2. The V and J ends lost 2 bases and 6 bases, in that order; junction bases with no gene match: 1. This CDR3 region has 13 residues. Germline assignment: CDR1 MNHEY and CDR2 SVGAGI. CDR3 nucleotides: TGTGCCAGCAGTTACCCGGGGGGGGATACGCAGTATTTT. Encoded protein: CASSYPGGDTQYF.

In this sample, this clone turned up a few times. V usage is TRBV18 and J usage is TRBJ1-2; a possible D gene is TRBD1 (5 bases). This CDR3 contains 13 residues. Looked up from germline, CDR1 is KGHSH and CDR2 is LQKENI. V was pared by 3 bases and J by 8 bases, with 13 bases between. CDR3: CASSPPARGGYTF. The CDR3 DNA is TGTGCCAGCTCACCCCCAGCCCGGGGGGGCTACACCTTC.

The chain uses TRBV4-2 and TRBJ2-3; no clear D gene. V dropped 0 bases and J dropped 11 bases, with 15 bases sitting between them. The CDR3 length is 14 residues. Per the germline V gene, CDR1 is LGHNA and CDR2 is YNFKEQ. The CDR3 region is CASSQENTVFVQYF. CDR3 in DNA: TGTGCCAGCAGCCAAGAAAATACCGTTTTCGTGCAGTATTTT.

The chain recombines TRBV19 with TRBJ2-5, with 16 bases matching TRBD2. Germline CDR1 LNHDA, CDR2 SQIVND (reference sequence). The V and J ends lost 6 bases and 3 bases, in that order; junction bases with no gene match: 7. The CDR3 runs to 17 residues. The CDR3 region has the DNA TGTGCCAGTAGCACCGGGACTAGCGGGGGGGGAGAAGAGACCCAGTACTTC. It translates to CASSTGTSGGGEETQYF.

The chain is built from TRBV27 and TRBJ1-1; the D gene is possibly TRBD1 (6 bases). The CDR3 consists of 14 residues. Germline loops: CDR1 MNHEY, CDR2 SMNVEV (reference sequence). The V gene lost 5 bases and the J gene lost 4 bases, with 14 bases spanning the gap. The CDR3, as DNA: TGTGCCAGCAGTACCCGAGGGGGAAGCACTGAAGCTTTCTTT. The encoded protein is CASSTRGGSTEAFF.

The V gene is TRBV6-2 or TRBV6-3, the J gene TRBJ2-7; a possible D gene is TRBD2 (6 bases). CDR3 length: 14 amino acids. V lost 0 bases, J lost 5 bases, and 11 bases lay in between. Germline CDR1 reads MNHEY; CDR2 reads SVGEGT. The CDR3 region has the DNA TGTGCCAGCAGTTACTCCGGGAGCGGAAACGAGCAGTACTTC. This gives the protein CASSYSGSGNEQYF.

The chain has TRBV20-1 and TRBJ1-5, with D possibly matching TRBD1 (5 bases). Trimming removed 3 bases from V and 3 bases from J, with 12 bases in between. Per germline, CDR1 DFQATT and CDR2 SNEGSKA (reference sequence). The CDR3 is 14 residues long. This chain's CDR3 is CSASLQGPNQPQHF. As DNA, the CDR3 is TGCAGTGCTAGTCTCCAGGGCCCCAATCAGCCCCAGCATTTT.

The genes are TRBV9 and TRBJ1-2; D is possibly TRBD1 (6 bases). The CDR3 runs to 13 residues. CDR1 SGDLS and CDR2 YYNGEE come from the germline V gene. V lost 4 bases and J 4 bases, leaving 11 bases between the germline ends. The chain's CDR3 is CASSTSGAYGYTF. CDR3 nucleotide sequence: TGTGCCAGCAGCACCTCGGGGGCCTATGGCTACACCTTC.

V and J are TRBV5-1 and TRBJ2-6; D unclear. V was clipped by 0 bases and J by 0 bases, with 4 bases between them. This CDR3 region has 15 residues. Germline CDR1 reads SGHRS; CDR2 reads YFSETQ. This chain's CDR3 is CASSLGDSGANVLTF. In DNA form, the CDR3 reads TGCGCCAGCAGCTTGGGTGACTCTGGGGCCAACGTCCTGACTTTC.

The DNA for the CDR3 is TGTGCCAGCAGCTTAGACGGGGGGATGAACACTGAAGCTTTCTTT. This codes for CASSLDGGMNTEAFF. The V call is TRBV7-6, the J call TRBJ1-1, with D possibly being TRBD1 (5 bases). Trimming took 1 base from V and 0 from J, leaving 9 bases between them. The CDR3 is 15 residues long. CDR1 is SGHVS and CDR2 is FNYEAQ in the germline V gene.

This chain links TRBV7-2 with TRBJ1-4; 7 bases align to TRBD1. The V gene end was trimmed by 5 bases and the J gene end by 3 bases; junction bases not matched to a gene: 3. Germline-derived CDR1 and CDR2 are SGHTA and FQGNSA. The CDR3 extends over 14 amino acids. In DNA, the CDR3 is TGTGCCAGCAGCCAAGGGACAGCTAATGAAAAACTGTTTTTT. Translating gives CASSQGTANEKLFF.

The table lists this clone with a few counts. V gene TRBV9 combines with J gene TRBJ1-1; D uncertain. The CDR3 runs 13 residues. The V and J ends lost 4 bases and 0 bases respectively, with 7 bases between them. CDR1 SGDLS and CDR2 YYNGEE come from the germline V gene. Here the CDR3 DNA reads TGTGCCAGCAGCTGGGGATTGAACACTGAAGCTTTCTTT. The encoded protein is CASSWGLNTEAFF. Variable domain in full (rest from reference TRBV9 and TRBJ1-1): DSGVTQTPKHLITATGQRVTLRCSPRSGDLSVYWYQQSLDQGLQFLIQYYNGEERAKGNILERFSAQQFPDLHSELNLSSLELGDSALYFCASSWGLNTEAFFGQGTRLTVV.

The chain uses TRBV7-2 and TRBJ2-5; D ambiguous. The V and J ends lost 4 bases and 1 base respectively, with 10 bases between them. The germline gives CDR1 SGHTA, CDR2 FQGNSA. There are 14 residues in the CDR3. CDR3 in amino acids: CASSSPLIQETQYF. Written as DNA, the CDR3 is TGTGCCAGCAGCTCTCCTCTTATCCAAGAGACCCAGTACTTC.

As DNA, the CDR3 is TGTGCCAGCAGTTTATCGAGGGGTCTGGGCACCGGGGAGCTGTTTTTT. It codes for CASSLSRGLGTGELFF. This chain uses TRBV27 with TRBJ2-2; D is possibly TRBD1 or TRBD2 (5 bases each). Looked up from germline, CDR1 is MNHEY and CDR2 is SMNVEV (reference sequence). The CDR3 has 16 amino acids. Deletions cut 0 bases from V and 4 bases from J, with 12 bases between.

This rearrangement joins TRBV6-5 to TRBJ1-2; the D is unclear. In germline, CDR1 is MNHEY, CDR2 SVGAGI. This CDR3 is 13 amino acids long. Trimming left V 4 bases short and J 4 bases short, with 10 bases between. The CDR3 reads CASSFDGSYGYTF. The CDR3 region has the DNA TGTGCCAGCAGTTTCGACGGATCCTATGGCTACACCTTC.

The chain is built from TRBV24-1 and TRBJ2-3; D is tentatively TRBD1 or TRBD2 (5 bases each). The CDR3 is made up of 18 amino acids. Germline V gene lookup returns CDR1 KGHDR and CDR2 SFDVKD. Between the trimmed V and J ends, which lost 3 bases and 2 bases, there was a span of 20 bases. CDR3: CATSDPDPRDGATDTQYF. CDR3 DNA sequence: TGTGCCACCAGTGATCCGGACCCCCGGGACGGTGCCACAGATACGCAGTATTTT.

The chain couples TRBV20-1 to TRBJ2-7; possibly TRBD2 for D (5 bases). Trimming took 3 bases from V and 9 from J, leaving 12 bases between them. The CDR3 consists of 11 residues. CDR1 is DFQATT and CDR2 is SNEGSKA in the germline V gene (reference sequence). Written as DNA, the CDR3 is TGCAGTGCTAGTTCTGAGGAGGTGCAGTACTTC. Its protein is CSASSEEVQYF.

This sequence joins TRBV5-1 and TRBJ2-5, with 7 bases that match TRBD2. CDR3 length equals 14 residues. V was clipped by 5 bases and J by 2 bases; unmatched bases: 6. CDR1 SGHRS and CDR2 YFSETQ come from the germline V gene. Written as DNA, the CDR3 is TGCGCCAGCAGAACCGGGACTACACAAGAGACCCAGTACTTC. Translated, it gives CASRTGTTQETQYF. The full variable domain, completed using reference TRBV5-1 and TRBJ2-5, is KAGVTQTPRYLIKTRGQQVTLSCSPISGHRSVSWYQQTPGQGLQFLFEYFSETQRNKGNFPGRFSGRQFSNSRSEMNVSTLELGDSALYLCASRTGTTQETQYFGPGTRLLVL.

The gene calls are TRBV28 and TRBJ2-7; D may be TRBD1 (7 bases). V lost 6 bases and J lost 5, with 17 bases in between. Germline values: CDR1 MDHEN, CDR2 SYDVKM. The CDR3 length is 14 residues. Here the CDR3 DNA reads TGTGCCAGCAGGGAGGGGACAGAAGTCGACGAGCAGTACTTC. Translating it yields CASREGTEVDEQYF.

The sample holds one count of this clone. J is TRBJ1-1 and V is TRBV5-1; D might be TRBD1 (6 bases). The CDR3 contains 15 residues. Trimming left V 1 base short and J 4 bases short, with 14 bases between. Germline V gene lookup returns CDR1 SGHRS and CDR2 YFSETQ. The CDR3 DNA follows: TGCGCCAGCAGCTTGTGGGGAGGGGGAGGCACTGAAGCTTTCTTT. Its translation: CASSLWGGGGTEAFF.

This chain links TRBV6-5 with TRBJ2-7, with D perhaps being TRBD1 or TRBD2 (7 bases each). The germline V gene encodes CDR1 MNHEY and CDR2 SVGAGI. The V and J ends lost 6 bases and 5 bases respectively, with 14 bases between them. The CDR3 runs to 13 residues. In nucleotides, the CDR3 is TGTGCCAGCAGCCCGACAGGGAGGGACGAGCAGTACTTC. It yields the protein CASSPTGRDEQYF.

The chain's CDR3 is CASTLAAIHTDTQYF. As DNA, the CDR3 is TGTGCCAGTACTCTCGCTGCTATCCACACAGATACGCAGTATTTT. The chain is built from TRBV19 and TRBJ2-3; D gene uncertain. Germline values: CDR1 LNHDA, CDR2 SQIVND (reference sequence). The CDR3 is 15 residues long. The V gene lost 7 bases and the J gene lost 2 bases, with 16 bases spanning the gap.

The chain joins TRBV14 to TRBJ1-2, with a weak D call TRBD1 (6 bases). CDR3 length: 16 residues. CDR1 is SGHDN, CDR2 FVKESK, per germline. V lost 1 base and J 4 bases, leaving 16 bases between the germline ends. The CDR3 is CASSQARETGLYGYTF. The CDR3 nucleotides are TGTGCCAGCAGCCAAGCTAGGGAGACAGGTCTCTATGGCTACACCTTC.

The chain links TRBV6-1 to TRBJ1-1, with D hard to call. Between the trimmed V and J ends, which lost 2 bases and 14 bases, there was a span of 12 bases. Germline V gene lookup returns CDR1 MNHNS and CDR2 SASEGT. This CDR3 spans 11 amino acids. The CDR3 protein is CASSELAEGFF. CDR3 bases: TGTGCCAGCAGTGAACTGGCCGAAGGGTTCTTT.

The rearrangement uses TRBV9 and TRBJ2-1, with D possibly matching TRBD2 (5 bases). CDR1 and CDR2 (germline): SGDLS, YYNGEE. This CDR3 has 16 amino acids. The V gene lost 4 bases and the J gene lost 4 bases, with 18 bases spanning the gap. The CDR3 coding sequence is TGTGCCAGCAGCCTAGAGGGCAACCCCCATTACAATGAGCAGTTCTTC. Translated, it gives CASSLEGNPHYNEQFF.

The chain combines TRBV6-5 with TRBJ2-1, with 9 bases that match TRBD2. Germline V gene lookup returns CDR1 MNHEY and CDR2 SVGAGI. Trimming took 6 bases from V and 9 from J; bases not matched to a gene: 9. This CDR3 has 14 amino acids. The CDR3, as DNA: TGTGCCAGCAGATTTGCGGGAGGGCCAGGTGAGCAGTTCTTC. Amino acid sequence: CASRFAGGPGEQFF.

This clone was observed once. The chain joins TRBV28 to TRBJ2-1, with D possibly being TRBD2 (6 bases). The CDR3 runs 14 residues. Germline V gene lookup returns CDR1 MDHEN and CDR2 SYDVKM. V was clipped by 7 bases and J by 4 bases, with 14 bases between them. CDR3 sequence reads: CASIPGLAYNEQFF. In DNA, the CDR3 is TGTGCCAGCATACCGGGGCTAGCGTACAATGAGCAGTTCTTC. The full variable domain, completed using reference TRBV28 and TRBJ2-1, is DVKVTQSSRYLVKRTGEKVFLECVQDMDHENMFWYRQDPGLGLRLIYFSYDVKMKEKGDIPEGYSVSREKKERFSLILESASTNQTSMYLCASIPGLAYNEQFFGPGTRLTVL.

The chain recombines TRBV4-2 with TRBJ1-5; D is unclear. Trimming removed 0 bases at V and 3 bases at J, with 12 bases between. CDR1 and CDR2 (germline): LGHNA, YNFKEQ. CDR3 size: 16 residues. Written as DNA, the CDR3 is TGTGCCAGCAGCCAAGATACTGGGCAGTACAATCAGCCCCAGCATTTT. Amino acid sequence: CASSQDTGQYNQPQHF.